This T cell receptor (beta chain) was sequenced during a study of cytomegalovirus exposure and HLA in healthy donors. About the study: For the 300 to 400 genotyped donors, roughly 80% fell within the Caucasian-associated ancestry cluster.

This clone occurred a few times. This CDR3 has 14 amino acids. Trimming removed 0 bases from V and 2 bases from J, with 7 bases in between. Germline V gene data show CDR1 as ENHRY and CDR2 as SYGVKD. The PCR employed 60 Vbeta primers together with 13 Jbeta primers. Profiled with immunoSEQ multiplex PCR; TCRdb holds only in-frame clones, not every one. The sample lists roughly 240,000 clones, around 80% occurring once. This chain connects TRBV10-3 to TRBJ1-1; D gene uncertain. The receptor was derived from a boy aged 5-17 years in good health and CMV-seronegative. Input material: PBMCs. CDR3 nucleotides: TGTGCCATCAGTGAGTCTACAGATAACACTGAAGCTTTCTTT. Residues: CAISESTDNTEAFF.